This passage covers 25 T cell receptor beta chains from one sample sequenced in a study of CXCR3-negative and CXCR3-positive naive CD8 T cells (dated by TCRdb to the late 2010s). TCRdb names NextSeq 550 as the instrument used. The Human TCR Profiling Kit (MiLaboratory) was used to make UMI-labeled 5' RACE TRB cDNA libraries. After the reads were reprocessed by TCRdb, one entry was made per CDR3 protein sequence, with no DNA. This sample's table carries approximately 60,000 distinct CDR3 sequences. Clones ranked in the top ten supply about 25% of the sample. The sequencing sample was made of memory CD8+ T cells from blood. Sample cell subset or site, as interpreted from the label and publication: conventional CD8+ memory T cells (TMEM), sorted as controls. These receptors came from a human donor in good health. Some clones in this sample may be carry-over from other donors' samples.

The V call is TRBV28, the J call TRBJ2-2; the TRBD2 assignment by TCRdb is unverifiable without DNA. The CDR3 runs 18 residues. Germline V CDR1 and CDR2: MDHEN, SYDVKM. Here the CDR3 reads CASSLPMDSYANTGELFF.

The rearrangement joins TRBV28 to TRBJ2-1; TCRdb gives TRBD2 as the D gene, but with no DNA this cannot be confirmed. The CDR3 covers 14 residues. The germline CDR1 and CDR2 sequences are MDHEN and SYDVKM. The chain's CDR3 is CASSTLAIYNEQFF.

This chain connects TRBV10-3 to TRBJ2-1; TCRdb outputs TRBD1, but without DNA this stays unchecked. Germline CDR1 ENHRY, CDR2 SYGVKD. This CDR3 has 20 residues. CDR3 region: CAISESSYGGAKRPYNEQFF.

The J gene is TRBJ2-7, the V gene TRBV7-2. This CDR3 spans 13 amino acids. CDR1 SGHTA and CDR2 FQGNSA come from the germline V gene. The CDR3 sequence: CASSRSGNYEQYF.

The CDR3 loop is CASRRDQEETQYF. The chain uses TRBV7-9 and TRBJ2-5; TCRdb's D call, TRBD1, is unchecked because there is no DNA. This CDR3 spans 13 amino acids. CDR1 is SEHNR and CDR2 is FQNEAQ in the germline V gene (reference sequence).

V is TRBV7-9 and J is TRBJ2-1; lacking DNA, the TRBD1 call made by TCRdb goes unchecked. This CDR3 spans 14 amino acids. Germline V lookup: CDR1 SEHNR, CDR2 FQNEAQ (reference sequence). CDR3: CASSPPGTGNEQFF.

CDR3 sequence: CASSFNPGTGDSFSGNTIYF. V usage is TRBV7-9 and J usage is TRBJ1-3; TCRdb names TRBD1, which stays unverified in the absence of DNA. CDR1 is SEHNR, CDR2 FQNEAQ, per germline (reference sequence). CDR3 length: 20 amino acids. The whole variable domain, remainder taken from reference TRBV7-9 and TRBJ1-3, is DTGVSQNPRHKITKRGQNVTFRCDPISEHNRLYWYRQTLGQGPEFLTYFQNEAQLEKSRLLSDRFSAERPKGSFSTLEIQRTEQGDSAMYLCASSFNPGTGDSFSGNTIYFGEGSWLTVV.

V is TRBV20-1 and J is TRBJ2-1; TCRdb names TRBD1, which stays unverified in the absence of DNA. CDR1 and CDR2 (germline): DFQATT, SNEGSKA (reference sequence). The CDR3 is made up of 17 amino acids. The CDR3 spells CSARGIGGGQDGGEQFF.

The chain joins TRBV25-1 to TRBJ2-5; checking the TCRdb D call of TRBD1 is not possible without DNA. Germline assignment: CDR1 MGHDK and CDR2 SYGVNS. The CDR3 is made up of 14 amino acids. This CDR3 is CASTTGQAKETQYF.

The chain recombines TRBV27 with TRBJ2-1; the D gene TCRdb calls, TRBD1, cannot be checked with no DNA. Germline V gene lookup returns CDR1 MNHEY and CDR2 SMNVEV (reference sequence). There are 14 residues in the CDR3. The CDR3 spells CASSPPPRGNEQFF.

This CDR3 is CSVGLLSGRGEETQYF. The genes are TRBV29-1 and TRBJ2-5; with no DNA, the TCRdb D assignment of TRBD1 cannot be verified. The germline gives CDR1 SQVTM, CDR2 ANQGSEA. The CDR3 consists of 16 residues. The full variable domain, completed using reference TRBV29-1 and TRBJ2-5, is SAVISQKPSRDICQRGTSLTIQCQVDSQVTMMFWYRQQPGQSLTLIATANQGSEATYESGFVIDKFPISRPNLTFSTLTVSNMSPEDSSIYLCSVGLLSGRGEETQYFGPGTRLLVL.

This chain uses TRBV4-3 with TRBJ1-1; no DNA is available, so the TRBD1 call from TCRdb remains unchecked. Germline V gene lookup returns CDR1 LGHNA and CDR2 YSLEER. The CDR3 totals 16 residues. This CDR3 reads CASSQDRTGEGTEAFF.

The chain has TRBV10-3 and TRBJ2-7; the TCRdb D gene call, TRBD1, has no DNA to confirm it. This CDR3 is built from 15 residues. The germline CDR1 and CDR2 sequences are ENHRY and SYGVKD. The CDR3 sequence is CATGDRGARPYEQYF.

The chain joins TRBV7-6 to TRBJ2-1; TCRdb picks TRBD2, but there is no DNA to check that call. The germline V gene encodes CDR1 SGHVS and CDR2 FNYEAQ. This CDR3 comprises 15 residues. The CDR3: CASSPGSGGYNEQFF. Drawing the rest from reference TRBV7-6 and TRBJ2-1, the complete variable domain is GAGVSQSPRYKVTKRGQDVALRCDPISGHVSLYWYRQALGQGPEFLTYFNYEAQQDKSGLPNDRFSAERPEGSISTLTIQRTEQRDSAMYRCASSPGSGGYNEQFFGPGTRLTVL.

The rearrangement uses TRBV28 and TRBJ2-4; no DNA is available, so the TRBD2 call from TCRdb remains unchecked. From germline, CDR1 is MDHEN and CDR2 SYDVKM. CDR3 length: 17 residues. CDR3 protein: CASSFEVNSGGKNIQYF. Complete variable domain (other parts from reference TRBV28 and TRBJ2-4): DVKVTQSSRYLVKRTGEKVFLECVQDMDHENMFWYRQDPGLGLRLIYFSYDVKMKEKGDIPEGYSVSREKKERFSLILESASTNQTSMYLCASSFEVNSGGKNIQYFGAGTRLSVL.

The chain uses TRBV21-1 and TRBJ1-5. TRBV21-1 is tagged as a pseudogene. The CDR3 loop spans 16 amino acids. CDR3 sequence reads: CASSNVTDWNLRPQHF.

This chain connects TRBV21-1 to TRBJ2-5; TCRdb lists TRBD1, though no DNA is available to test this call. TRBV21-1 is reported as a pseudogene. The CDR3 is made up of 15 amino acids. The CDR3 reads CASSKGTGTQETQYF.

The rearrangement links TRBV28 to TRBJ2-3; TCRdb's assignment of TRBD1 cannot be checked, as there is no DNA. CDR1 MDHEN and CDR2 SYDVKM come from the germline V gene. This CDR3 region has 13 residues. CDR3 amino acids: CASSFEGAGTQYF.

V usage is TRBV12-3 or TRBV12-4 and J usage is TRBJ2-7. The CDR3 is 12 residues long. CDR3: CASSLVGEVQYF.

The chain is built from TRBV3-1 and TRBJ2-7. The CDR3 is 14 residues long. Germline CDR1 is LGHDT and CDR2 is YNNKEL (reference sequence). Here the CDR3 reads CASSQETASYEQYF.

The chain carries TRBV30 and TRBJ2-7; there is no DNA to check the TCRdb D call of TRBD1. The CDR3 extends over 14 amino acids. The germline V gene encodes CDR1 GTSNPN and CDR2 SVGIG (reference sequence). This CDR3 reads CAWSRGTGGNEQYF.

The gene calls are TRBV4-1 and TRBJ2-5; the TCRdb call, TRBD2, lacks DNA for checking. This CDR3 has 16 amino acids. Per the germline V gene, CDR1 is MGHRA and CDR2 is YSYEKL. CDR3 in amino acids: CASSHPSGREQETQYF.

This sequence joins TRBV28 and TRBJ2-7; absent DNA, TCRdb's TRBD1 call cannot be checked. CDR3 length equals 14 residues. CDR1 MDHEN and CDR2 SYDVKM come from the germline V gene. The CDR3 sequence: CATDRGTGTYEQYF.

The chain combines TRBV29-1 with TRBJ1-1. This CDR3 spans 15 amino acids. CDR1 and CDR2 from the germline V gene are SQVTM and ANQGSEA. The CDR3 spells CSVAGIEGLNTEAFF.

The rearrangement joins TRBV13 to TRBJ2-7; there is no DNA to check the TCRdb D call of TRBD1. This CDR3 spans 13 amino acids. The germline gives CDR1 PRHDT, CDR2 FYEKMQ (reference sequence). CDR3 in amino acids: CASSFYRDYEQYF.